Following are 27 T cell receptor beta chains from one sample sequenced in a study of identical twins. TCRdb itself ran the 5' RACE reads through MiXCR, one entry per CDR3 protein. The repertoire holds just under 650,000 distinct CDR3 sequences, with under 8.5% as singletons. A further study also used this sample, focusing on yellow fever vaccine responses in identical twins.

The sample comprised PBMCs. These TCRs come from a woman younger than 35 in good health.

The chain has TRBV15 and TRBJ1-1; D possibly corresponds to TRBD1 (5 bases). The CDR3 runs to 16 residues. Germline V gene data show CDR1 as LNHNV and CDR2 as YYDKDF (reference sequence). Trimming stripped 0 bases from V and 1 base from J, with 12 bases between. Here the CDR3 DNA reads TGTGCCACCAGCAGAGATCCCGGGACGGAGAACACTGAAGCTTTCTTT. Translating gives CATSRDPGTENTEAFF.

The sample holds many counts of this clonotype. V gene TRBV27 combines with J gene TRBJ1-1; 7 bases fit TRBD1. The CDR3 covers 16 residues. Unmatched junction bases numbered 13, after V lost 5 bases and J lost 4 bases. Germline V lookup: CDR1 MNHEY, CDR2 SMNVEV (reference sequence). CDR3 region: CASSPLKRQGGTEAFF. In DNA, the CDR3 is TGTGCCAGCAGTCCCCTAAAACGACAGGGAGGCACTGAAGCTTTCTTT.

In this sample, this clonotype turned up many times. Written as DNA, the CDR3 is TGTGCCAGCAGTTTTTCGCCCCCCACCGGGACAGGGATTGCCCAGCCCCAGCATTTT. Its translation is CASSFSPPTGTGIAQPQHF. The rearrangement links TRBV27 to TRBJ1-5; TRBD1 matches at 9 bases. The ends lost 3 bases at V and 7 bases at J; junction bases unmatched: 19. The CDR3 loop spans 19 amino acids. Germline V CDR1 and CDR2: MNHEY, SMNVEV (reference sequence).

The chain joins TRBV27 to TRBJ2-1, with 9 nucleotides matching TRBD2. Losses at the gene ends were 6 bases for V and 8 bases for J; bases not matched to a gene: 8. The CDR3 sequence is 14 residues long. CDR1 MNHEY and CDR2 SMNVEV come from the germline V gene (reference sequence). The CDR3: CASRPSGGQDEQFF. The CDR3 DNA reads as TGTGCCAGCAGACCGAGCGGGGGGCAGGATGAGCAGTTCTTC.

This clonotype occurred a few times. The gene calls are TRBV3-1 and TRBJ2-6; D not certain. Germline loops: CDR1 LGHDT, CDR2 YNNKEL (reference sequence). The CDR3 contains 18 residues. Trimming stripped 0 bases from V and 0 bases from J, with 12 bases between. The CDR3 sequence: CASSQEPRTGSGANVLTF. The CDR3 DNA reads TGTGCCAGCAGCCAAGAGCCCCGGACCGGCTCTGGGGCCAACGTCCTGACTTTC. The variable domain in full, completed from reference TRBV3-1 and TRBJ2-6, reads DTAVSQTPKYLVTQMGNDKSIKCEQNLGHDTMYWYKQDSKKFLKIMFSYNNKELIINETVPNRFSPKSPDKAHLNLHINSLELGDSAVYFCASSQEPRTGSGANVLTFGAGSRLTVL.

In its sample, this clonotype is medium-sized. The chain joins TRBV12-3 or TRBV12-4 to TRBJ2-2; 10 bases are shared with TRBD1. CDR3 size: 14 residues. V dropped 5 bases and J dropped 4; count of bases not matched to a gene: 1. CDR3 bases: TGTGCCAGCAGTCGACAGGGGGCCACCGGGGAGCTGTTTTTT. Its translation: CASSRQGATGELFF.

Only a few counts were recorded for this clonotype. The CDR3 reads CSATQVWDYEQYF. The DNA for the CDR3 is TGCAGTGCTACCCAGGTCTGGGACTACGAGCAGTACTTC. The rearrangement uses TRBV20-1 and TRBJ2-7; no reliable D call. CDR3 length: 13 amino acids. Per germline, CDR1 DFQATT and CDR2 SNEGSKA (reference sequence). Trimming left V 4 bases short and J 3 bases short, with 13 bases between.

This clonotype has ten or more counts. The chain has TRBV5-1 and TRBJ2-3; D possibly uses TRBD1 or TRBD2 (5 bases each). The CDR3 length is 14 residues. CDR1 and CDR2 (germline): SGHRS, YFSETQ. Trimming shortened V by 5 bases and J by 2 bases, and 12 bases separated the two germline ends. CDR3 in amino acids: CASRVGPNTDTQYF. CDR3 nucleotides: TGCGCCAGCAGAGTGGGACCTAACACAGATACGCAGTATTTT.

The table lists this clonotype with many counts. CDR3 in amino acids: CASTLDLQETQYF. The DNA of the CDR3 is TGTGCCAGCACCTTGGACCTGCAAGAGACCCAGTACTTC. The V and J genes are TRBV12-3 or TRBV12-4 and TRBJ2-5; no clear D. Trimming removed 7 bases at V and 2 bases at J, with 11 bases between. The CDR3 runs to 13 residues.

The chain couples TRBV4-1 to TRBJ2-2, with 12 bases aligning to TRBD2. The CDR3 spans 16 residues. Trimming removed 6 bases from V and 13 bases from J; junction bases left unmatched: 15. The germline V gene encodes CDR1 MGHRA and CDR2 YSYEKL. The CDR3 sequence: CASRSTSGGEKGPLFF. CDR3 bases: TGCGCCAGCAGATCGACTAGCGGGGGAGAAAAGGGGCCGCTGTTTTTT.

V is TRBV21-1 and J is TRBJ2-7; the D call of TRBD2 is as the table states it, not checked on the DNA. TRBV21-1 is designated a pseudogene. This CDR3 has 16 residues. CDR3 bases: TGTGCCAGCAGCAAAGTTCGCGCGGGGGGGCCGTACGAGCAGTACGTC. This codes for CASSKVRAGGPYEQYV.

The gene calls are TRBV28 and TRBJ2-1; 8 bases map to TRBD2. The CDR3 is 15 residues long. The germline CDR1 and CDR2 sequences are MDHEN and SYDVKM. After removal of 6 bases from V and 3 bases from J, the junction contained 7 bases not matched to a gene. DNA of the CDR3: TGTGCCAGCAGCCCGCGGGGGGCCCACTACAATGAGCAGTTCTTC. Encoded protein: CASSPRGAHYNEQFF.

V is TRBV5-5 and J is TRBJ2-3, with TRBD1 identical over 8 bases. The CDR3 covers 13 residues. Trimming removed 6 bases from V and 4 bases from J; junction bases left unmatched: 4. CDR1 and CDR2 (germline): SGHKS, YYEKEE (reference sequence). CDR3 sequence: CASTGQGSDTQYF. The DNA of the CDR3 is TGTGCCAGCACCGGACAGGGATCAGATACGCAGTATTTT.

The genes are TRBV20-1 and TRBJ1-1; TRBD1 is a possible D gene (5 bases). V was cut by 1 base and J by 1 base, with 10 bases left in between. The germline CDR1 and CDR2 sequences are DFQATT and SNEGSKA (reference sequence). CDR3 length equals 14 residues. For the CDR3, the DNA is TGCAGTGCTAGAGGGATGGGGCCGAACACTGAAGCTTTCTTT. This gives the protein CSARGMGPNTEAFF.

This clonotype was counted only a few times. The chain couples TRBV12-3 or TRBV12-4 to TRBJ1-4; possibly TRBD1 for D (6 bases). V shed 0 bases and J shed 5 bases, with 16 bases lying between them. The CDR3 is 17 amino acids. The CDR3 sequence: CASSLALSDRRNEKLFF. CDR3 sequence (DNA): TGTGCCAGCAGTTTAGCGCTAAGTGACAGGAGGAATGAAAAACTGTTTTTT.

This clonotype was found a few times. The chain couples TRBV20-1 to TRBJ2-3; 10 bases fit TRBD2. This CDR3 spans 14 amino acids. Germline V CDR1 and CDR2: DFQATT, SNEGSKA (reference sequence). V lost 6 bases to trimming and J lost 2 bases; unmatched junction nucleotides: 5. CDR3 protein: CSATTSGVTDTQYF. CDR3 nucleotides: TGCAGTGCCACTACTAGCGGGGTCACAGATACGCAGTATTTT.

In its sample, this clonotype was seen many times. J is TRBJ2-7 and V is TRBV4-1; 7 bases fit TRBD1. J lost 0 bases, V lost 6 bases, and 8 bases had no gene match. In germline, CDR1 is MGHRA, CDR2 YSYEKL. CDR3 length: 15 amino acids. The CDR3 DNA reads TGCGCCAGCAGTTACGACAGGGCCAGCTCCTACGAGCAGTACTTC. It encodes CASSYDRASSYEQYF.

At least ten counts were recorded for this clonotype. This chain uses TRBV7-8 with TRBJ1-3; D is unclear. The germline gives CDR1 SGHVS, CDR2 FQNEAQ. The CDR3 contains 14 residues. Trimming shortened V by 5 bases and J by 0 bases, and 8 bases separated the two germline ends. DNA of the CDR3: TGTGCCAGCAGCCCTAAAGTCTCTGGAAACACCATATATTTT. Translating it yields CASSPKVSGNTIYF. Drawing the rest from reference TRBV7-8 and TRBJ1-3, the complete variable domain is GAGVSQSPRYKVAKRGQDVALRCDPISGHVSLFWYQQALGQGPEFLTYFQNEAQLDKSGLPSDRFFAERPEGSVSTLKIQRTQQEDSAVYLCASSPKVSGNTIYFGEGSWLTVV.

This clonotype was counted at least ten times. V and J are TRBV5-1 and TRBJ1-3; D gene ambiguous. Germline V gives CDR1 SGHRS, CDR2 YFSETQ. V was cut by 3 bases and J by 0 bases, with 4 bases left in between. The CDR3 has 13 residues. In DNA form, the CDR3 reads TGCGCCAGCAGCTACAACTCTGGAAACACCATATATTTT. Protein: CASSYNSGNTIYF.

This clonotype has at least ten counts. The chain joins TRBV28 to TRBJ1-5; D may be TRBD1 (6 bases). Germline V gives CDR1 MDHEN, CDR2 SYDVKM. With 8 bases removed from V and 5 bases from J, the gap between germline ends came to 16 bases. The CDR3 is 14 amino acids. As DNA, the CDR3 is TGTGCCAGCGGCTACAGGGAAGTTTATCAGCCCCAGCATTTT. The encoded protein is CASGYREVYQPQHF.

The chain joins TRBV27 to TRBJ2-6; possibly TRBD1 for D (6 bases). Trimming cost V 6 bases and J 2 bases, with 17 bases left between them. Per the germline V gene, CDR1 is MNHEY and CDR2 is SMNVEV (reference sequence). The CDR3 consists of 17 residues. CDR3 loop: CASSPERGSPGANVLTF. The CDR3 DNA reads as TGTGCCAGCAGCCCTGAGAGGGGGAGTCCTGGGGCCAACGTCCTGACTTTC.

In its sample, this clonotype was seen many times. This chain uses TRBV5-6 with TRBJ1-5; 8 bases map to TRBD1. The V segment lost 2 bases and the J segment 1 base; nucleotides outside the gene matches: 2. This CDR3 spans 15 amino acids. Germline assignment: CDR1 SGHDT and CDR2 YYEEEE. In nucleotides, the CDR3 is TGTGCCAGCAGCTTTGGACAGGGAAGCAATCAGCCCCAGCATTTT. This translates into CASSFGQGSNQPQHF.

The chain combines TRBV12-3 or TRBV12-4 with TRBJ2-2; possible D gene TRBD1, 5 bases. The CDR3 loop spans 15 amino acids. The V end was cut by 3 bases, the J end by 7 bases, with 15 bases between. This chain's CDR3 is CASSFGRANGGELFF. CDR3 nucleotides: TGTGCCAGCAGTTTTGGCAGGGCGAACGGCGGGGAGCTGTTTTTT.

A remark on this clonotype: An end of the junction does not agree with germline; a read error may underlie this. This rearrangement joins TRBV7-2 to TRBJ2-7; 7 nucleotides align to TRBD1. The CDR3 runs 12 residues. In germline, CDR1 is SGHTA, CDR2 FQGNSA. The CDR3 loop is CSSSWGQYEQYF. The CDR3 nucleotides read TGTTCCAGCAGCTGGGGACAGTACGAGCAGTACTTC.

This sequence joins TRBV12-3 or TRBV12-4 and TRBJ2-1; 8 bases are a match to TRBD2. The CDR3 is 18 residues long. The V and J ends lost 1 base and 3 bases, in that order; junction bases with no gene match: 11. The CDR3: CASSLGAGVKRLYNEQFF. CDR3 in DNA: TGTGCCAGCAGTTTAGGAGCGGGAGTTAAACGACTCTACAATGAGCAGTTCTTC.

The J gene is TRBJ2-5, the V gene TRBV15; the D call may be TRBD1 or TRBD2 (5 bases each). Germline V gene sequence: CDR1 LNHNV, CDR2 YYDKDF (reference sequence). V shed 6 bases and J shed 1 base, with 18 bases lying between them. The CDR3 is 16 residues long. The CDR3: CATRSPWGSLQETQYF. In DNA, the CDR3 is TGTGCCACCAGGAGCCCATGGGGGTCCCTCCAAGAGACCCAGTACTTC.

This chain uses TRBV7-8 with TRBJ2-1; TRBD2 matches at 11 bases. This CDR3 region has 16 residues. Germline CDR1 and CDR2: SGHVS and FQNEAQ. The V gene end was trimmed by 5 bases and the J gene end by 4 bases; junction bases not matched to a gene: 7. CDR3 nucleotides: TGTGCCAGCAGCCCACTAGCGGGGGCCGATTACAATGAGCAGTTCTTC. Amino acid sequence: CASSPLAGADYNEQFF. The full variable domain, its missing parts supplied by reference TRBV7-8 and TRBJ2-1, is GAGVSQSPRYKVAKRGQDVALRCDPISGHVSLFWYQQALGQGPEFLTYFQNEAQLDKSGLPSDRFFAERPEGSVSTLKIQRTQQEDSAVYLCASSPLAGADYNEQFFGPGTRLTVL.